Listed here are 5 T cell receptor beta chains from one sample, sequenced in a study of cytomegalovirus exposure and HLA in healthy donors. 13 Jbeta primers and 60 Vbeta primers were used for the PCR. The assay was immunoSEQ multiplex PCR, and TCRdb's table has in-frame clones only and misses some. This sample yields approximately 79,000 clones, of which roughly 72% are seen a single time; roughly 9% belongs to the top ten. Sequenced: PBMCs. The receptors here all came from a man between 35 and 55 years old in good health and CMV-seropositive.

CDR3 in amino acids: CASSPRGGAETQYF. CDR3 DNA: TGCGCCAGCAGCCCCCGCGGGGGCGCGGAGACCCAGTACTTC. The genes are TRBV5-1 and TRBJ2-5; TRBD2 might be the D (7 bases). Germline V gene lookup returns CDR1 SGHRS and CDR2 YFSETQ. Trimming removed 4 bases at V and 5 bases at J, with 15 bases between. CDR3 length equals 14 residues.

The count of this clone is one. The genes are TRBV29-1 and TRBJ2-5; 7 bases align to TRBD1. The CDR3 contains 12 residues. From germline, CDR1 is SQVTM and CDR2 ANQGSEA. V dropped 8 bases and J dropped 5; count of bases not matched to a gene: 8. This CDR3 reads CSHKGAGETQYF. CDR3 nucleotide sequence: TGCAGCCATAAGGGGGCTGGGGAGACCCAGTACTTC.

V gene TRBV7-8 combines with J gene TRBJ2-4; 8 positions agree with TRBD1. V lost 3 bases and J lost 1; bases outside the gene matches: 8. This CDR3 comprises 17 residues. The V gene's germline CDR1 is SGHVS and CDR2 FQNEAQ. The CDR3 DNA is TGTGCCAGCAGCTTGAGGGGGACAGGAAGGGCCAAAAACATTCAGTACTTC. Its protein product is CASSLRGTGRAKNIQYF.

This clone appeared a few times. The chain is built from TRBV7-9 and TRBJ2-7; no definite D call. V was pared by 5 bases and J by 6 bases, with 8 bases between. The CDR3 spans 11 residues. CDR1 and CDR2 (germline): SEHNR, FQNEAQ (reference sequence). CDR3 coding DNA: TGTGCCAGCAGCCCTAGTATCGAGCAGTACTTC. This translates into CASSPSIEQYF.

This clone was seen only a few times. The V gene is TRBV4-1, the J gene TRBJ1-1; D gene ambiguous. The CDR3 totals 14 residues. Per the germline V gene, CDR1 is MGHRA and CDR2 is YSYEKL. Trimming pared 0 bases from V and 1 base from J, leaving 6 bases between. The DNA of the CDR3 is TGCGCCAGCAGCCAAGATCGGGGGAACACTGAAGCTTTCTTT. This codes for CASSQDRGNTEAFF.